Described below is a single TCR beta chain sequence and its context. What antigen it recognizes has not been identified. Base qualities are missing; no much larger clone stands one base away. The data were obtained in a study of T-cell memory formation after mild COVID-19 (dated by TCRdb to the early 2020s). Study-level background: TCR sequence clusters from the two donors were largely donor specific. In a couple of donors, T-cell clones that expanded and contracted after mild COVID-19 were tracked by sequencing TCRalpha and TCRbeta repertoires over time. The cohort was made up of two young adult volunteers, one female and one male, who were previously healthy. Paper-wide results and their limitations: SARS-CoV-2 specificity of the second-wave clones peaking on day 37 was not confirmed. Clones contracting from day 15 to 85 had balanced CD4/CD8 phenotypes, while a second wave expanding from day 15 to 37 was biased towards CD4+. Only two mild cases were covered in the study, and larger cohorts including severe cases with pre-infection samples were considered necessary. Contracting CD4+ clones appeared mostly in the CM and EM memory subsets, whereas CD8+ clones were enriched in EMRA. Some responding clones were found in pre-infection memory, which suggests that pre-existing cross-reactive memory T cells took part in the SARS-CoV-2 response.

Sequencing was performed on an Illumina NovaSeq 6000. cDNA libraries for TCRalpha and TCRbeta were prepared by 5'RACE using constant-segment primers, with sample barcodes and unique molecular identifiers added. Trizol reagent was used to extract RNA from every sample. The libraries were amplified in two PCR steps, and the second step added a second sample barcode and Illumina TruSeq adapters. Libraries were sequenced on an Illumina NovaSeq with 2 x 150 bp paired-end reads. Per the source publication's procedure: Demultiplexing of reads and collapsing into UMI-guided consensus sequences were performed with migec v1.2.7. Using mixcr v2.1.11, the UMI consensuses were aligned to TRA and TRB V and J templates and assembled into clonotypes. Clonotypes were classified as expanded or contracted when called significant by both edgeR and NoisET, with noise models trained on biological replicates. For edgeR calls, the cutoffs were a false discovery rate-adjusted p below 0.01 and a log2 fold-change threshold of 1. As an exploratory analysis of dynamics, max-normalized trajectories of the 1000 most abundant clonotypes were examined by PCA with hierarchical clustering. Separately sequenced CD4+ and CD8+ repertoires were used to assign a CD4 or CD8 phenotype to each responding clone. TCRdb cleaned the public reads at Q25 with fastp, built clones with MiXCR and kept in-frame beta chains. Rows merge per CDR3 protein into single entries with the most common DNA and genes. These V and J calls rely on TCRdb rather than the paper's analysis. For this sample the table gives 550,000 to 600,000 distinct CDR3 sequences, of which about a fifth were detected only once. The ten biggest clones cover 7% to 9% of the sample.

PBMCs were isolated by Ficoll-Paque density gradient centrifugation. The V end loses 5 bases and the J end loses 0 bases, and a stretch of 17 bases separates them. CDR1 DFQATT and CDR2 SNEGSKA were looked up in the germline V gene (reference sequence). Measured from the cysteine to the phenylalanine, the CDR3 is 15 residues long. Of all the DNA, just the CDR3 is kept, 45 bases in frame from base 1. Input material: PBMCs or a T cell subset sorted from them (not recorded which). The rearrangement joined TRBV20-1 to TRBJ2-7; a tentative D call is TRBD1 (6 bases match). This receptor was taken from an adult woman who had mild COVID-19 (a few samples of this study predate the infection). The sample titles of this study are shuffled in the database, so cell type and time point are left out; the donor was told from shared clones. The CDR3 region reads CSAFNPGHSSYEQYF. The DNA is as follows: TGCAGTGCTTTCAACCCGGGACACAGCTCCTACGAGCAGTACTTC.